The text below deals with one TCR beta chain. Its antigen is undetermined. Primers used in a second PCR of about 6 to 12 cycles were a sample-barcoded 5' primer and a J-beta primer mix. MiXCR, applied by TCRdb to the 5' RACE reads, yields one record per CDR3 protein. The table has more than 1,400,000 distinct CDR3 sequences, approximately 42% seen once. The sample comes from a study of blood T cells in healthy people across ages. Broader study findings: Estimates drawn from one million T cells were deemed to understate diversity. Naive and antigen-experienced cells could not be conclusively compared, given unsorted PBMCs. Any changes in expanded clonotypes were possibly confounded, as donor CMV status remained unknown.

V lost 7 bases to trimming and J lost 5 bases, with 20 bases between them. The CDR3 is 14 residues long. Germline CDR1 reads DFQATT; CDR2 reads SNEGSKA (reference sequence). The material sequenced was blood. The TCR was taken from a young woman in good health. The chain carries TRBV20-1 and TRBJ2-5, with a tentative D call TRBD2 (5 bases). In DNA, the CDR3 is TGCAGTGAATCAGTCGGCGGGTTGGGGGAGACCCAGTACTTC. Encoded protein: CSESVGGLGETQYF.